The clone carrying this T cell receptor (beta chain) turned up a few times. The record originates from a study of beta chain features in type 1 diabetes. CD45RO/CCR7/CD25/CD127/CD95/CD27 separated CD4+ naive, central memory, regulatory and stem cell-like memory cells by sorting. Reverse transcription of all isolated RNA meant that expressed TCRB transcripts were sequenced. Here immunoSEQ multiplex PCR was the method, and the copy in TCRdb shows in-frame clones only, minus some. The sample lists some 220,000 clones, roughly 11% occurring once. The V gene's germline CDR1 is SGHAT and CDR2 FQNNGV. V shed 2 bases, J shed 8 bases, and the junction held 2 bases outside the gene matches. The CDR3 has 14 residues.

The rearrangement uses TRBV11-2 and TRBJ2-1; TRBD2 agrees at 11 bases. The sample was central memory CD4+ T cells from blood. This TCR was sampled from a man between 18 and 29 years old in good health. The CDR3 nucleotides are TGTGCCAGCAGCTTACTAGCGGGAGGCTATGAGCAGTTCTTC. Encoded protein: CASSLLAGGYEQFF.